This TCR beta chain was documented in a study of CD8 T cell repertoires and HIV-1 epitope variants (dated by TCRdb to 2018 to 2021). As for the study more broadly: In separate culture wells, T cells were stimulated with each of twenty-five peptides that represented autologous and known Gag and Nef epitope variants. The cultures were grown for approximately ten days in IMDM with gentamicin, and half of the media was changed on days 3 and 7 with IL-2, IL-7 and IL-15 added. Among the control conditions were a peptide pool of CMV, EBV and flu, the Ebola AY9 epitope serving as a negative control, and a well with no peptide. A total of around 80 T cell cultures were run, with each culture condition done in triplicate except for one peptide, which was done in duplicate. T cells were enriched using the EasySep Human T Cell Enrichment Kit and then co-cultured with an equal number of autologous T cell-negative cells acting as antigen-presenting cells. An aliquot of 1M T cells was saved as an uncultured baseline condition, separate from the approximately 75 T cell cultures. Three Gag epitope families and Nef HW9 and YT9 were included among the tested epitopes. General findings and caveats noted by the study authors: Eight to ten antigen-specific TCR beta clonotypes were identified, and about six of them appeared cross-reactive for autologous or known escape epitope variants. Only TCR beta chains were identified by the assay, and proliferation to antigen, not T cell function or cytokine profile, was indicated. The Nef KF9 family was recognized by five clonotypes and the HW9 family by one, and no responses to the TAALDMSHF plasma variant were observed.

The immunoSEQ platform was used to sequence TCR beta CDR3 regions at survey depth. The QIAamp DNA micro kit was used to extract genomic DNA from every cultured and uncultured CD8+ T cell population. Per the authors' processing: Samples with under 5,000 productive reads were excluded, and this exclusion removed 5 of the 75 HIV peptide-stimulated cultures. Sequences were trimmed to CDR3 by a MANAFEST web app, and nonproductive sequences, CDR3s under 5 amino acids, and sequences not starting with C or ending with F/W were removed. For a clonotype to count as antigen-specific, the clonotype had to expand relative to the no-peptide control in at least 2 of 3 replicates at FDR 0.01, and only within one epitope family. A specific clonotype also had to show a frequency at least fivefold higher than in wells stimulated with peptides from other epitope families. The source is immuneACCESS, and TCRdb retained only in-frame sequences with V and J called. Part of the clones is not carried over; for the studies checked, unresolved V genes explain less than half of this, and the remainder is unexplained. Clonal size and the V and J genes are those of that table, whereas D and trimming came from the DNA. The table for this sample lists around 5,100 clones; over 50% of them were counted only once. The ten largest clones represent 45% to 50% of the sample.

The EasySep Human CD8+ T Cell Enrichment Kit was used on day 10 to isolate CD8+ T cells from every culture. Deletion took 5 bases off V and 3 bases off J, with a span of 14 bases between the germline ends. The germline V gene encodes CDR1 LNHDA and CDR2 SQIVND (reference sequence). The CDR3 has 15 amino acids, counting the end cysteine and phenylalanine. Just the 45-base CDR3 DNA is kept, in frame starting at base 1. This clone was picked up a small number of times. This clone's antigen is unknown. No much larger clone is present one base from it, and per-base qualities are unavailable. Sequenced material: cultured CD8+ T cells derived from PBMCs. The TCR comes from a male donor with HIV. This chain joins TRBV19 to TRBJ1-5; a confident D gene designation cannot be given. The CDR3 protein sequence reads: CASSLDLLSNQPQHF. The nucleotide sequence reads as follows: TGTGCCAGTAGTCTCGACCTACTCTCCAATCAGCCCCAGCATTTT.